The 8 T cell receptor beta chains given below trace back to one sample, sequenced in a study of cytomegalovirus exposure and HLA in healthy donors. PCR used 60 Vbeta primers and 13 Jbeta primers. Sequenced by immunoSEQ multiplex PCR; TCRdb stores in-frame clones only, minus some. The table lists 35,000 to 45,000 clones. The sample comprised PBMCs. Receptors were obtained from a woman aged 30 to 39 in good health and CMV-seropositive.

The V gene is TRBV10-2, the J gene TRBJ2-3, with D possibly TRBD1 on 5 matching bases. Germline V lookup: CDR1 WSHSY, CDR2 SAAADI. The ends were cut back, 7 bases at V and 6 bases at J, with 17 bases in the middle. This CDR3 has 14 residues. The CDR3 spells CASTRRGRSDTQYF. The CDR3 DNA sequence: TGCGCCAGCACTCGAAGGGGCAGGTCCGATACGCAGTATTTT.

This sequence joins TRBV2 and TRBJ1-2, with 8 bases that match TRBD1. CDR3 size: 12 residues. The V and J ends lost 7 bases and 7 bases, in that order; junction bases with no gene match: 5. Germline CDR1 reads SNHLY; CDR2 reads FYNNEI. The chain's CDR3 is CASTPGGRGYTF. CDR3 DNA sequence: TGTGCCAGCACGCCAGGGGGCCGTGGCTACACCTTC.

Here the CDR3 DNA reads TGTGCCAGCAGTGAATGGGGGACAGGGGGCACTAGTTCACCCCTCCACTTT. This sequence encodes CASSEWGTGGTSSPLHF. The gene calls are TRBV6-1 and TRBJ1-6; 12 nucleotides line up with TRBD1. The CDR3 is made up of 17 amino acids. Germline-derived CDR1 and CDR2 are MNHNS and SASEGT. Germline trimming cut 2 bases from V and 9 bases from J; bases unmatched to any gene: 8.

The rearrangement joins TRBV15 to TRBJ1-5; 7 bases fit TRBD1. V was pared by 5 bases and J by 4 bases, with 8 bases of the junction left unmatched. Germline loops: CDR1 LNHNV, CDR2 YYDKDF (reference sequence). The CDR3 loop spans 15 amino acids. The DNA of the CDR3 is TGTGCCACCAGCTTTCGACAGGGCCAAAATCAGCCCCAGCATTTT. Amino acids: CATSFRQGQNQPQHF.

The CDR3 DNA reads TGTGCCAGCACACTACTAGCGGGGGGCGGCAATGAGCAGTTCTTC. Translating gives CASTLLAGGGNEQFF. The J gene is TRBJ2-1, the V gene TRBV5-6; TRBD2 aligns across 12 bases. CDR1 is SGHDT and CDR2 is YYEEEE in the germline V gene. This CDR3 is built from 15 residues. V was pared by 6 bases and J by 6 bases, with 7 bases of the junction left unmatched. Variable domain in full (rest from reference TRBV5-6 and TRBJ2-1): DAGVTQSPTHLIKTRGQQVTLRCSPKSGHDTVSWYQQALGQGPQFIFQYYEEEERQRGNFPDRFSGHQFPNYSSELNVNALLLGDSALYLCASTLLAGGGNEQFFGPGTRLTVL.

The genes are TRBV18 and TRBJ1-3; D remains unclear. The germline CDR1 and CDR2 sequences are KGHSH and LQKENI. The CDR3 runs 18 residues. Trimming removed 0 bases at V and 4 bases at J, with 19 bases between. CDR3 bases: TGTGCCAGCTCACCACCGTCATTTCCATCCCTACGGGGAAACACCATATATTTT. This encodes CASSPPSFPSLRGNTIYF.

The chain couples TRBV30 to TRBJ1-5; D not certain. Per germline, CDR1 GTSNPN and CDR2 SVGIG (reference sequence). This CDR3 has 15 amino acids. V was shortened by 3 bases and J by 2 bases, with 14 bases between the two germline ends. CDR3: CAWRAASVGNQPQHF. The CDR3 DNA follows: TGTGCCTGGAGGGCCGCCAGCGTGGGCAATCAGCCCCAGCATTTT. Filled out from reference TRBV30 and TRBJ1-5, the complete variable domain reads SQTIHQWPATLVQPVGSPLSLECTVEGTSNPNLYWYRQAAGRGLQLLFYSVGIGQISSEVPQNLSASRPQDRQFILSSKKLLLSDSGFYLCAWRAASVGNQPQHFGDGTRLSIL.

The chain links TRBV18 to TRBJ2-1; TRBD1 aligns across 9 bases. CDR1 and CDR2 (germline): KGHSH, LQKENI. This CDR3 contains 14 residues. Trimming took 2 bases from V and 8 from J; bases not matched to a gene: 4. The CDR3 nucleotides read TGTGCCAGCTCACCAGGTACAGGGGGCTATGAGCAGTTCTTC. It translates to CASSPGTGGYEQFF.